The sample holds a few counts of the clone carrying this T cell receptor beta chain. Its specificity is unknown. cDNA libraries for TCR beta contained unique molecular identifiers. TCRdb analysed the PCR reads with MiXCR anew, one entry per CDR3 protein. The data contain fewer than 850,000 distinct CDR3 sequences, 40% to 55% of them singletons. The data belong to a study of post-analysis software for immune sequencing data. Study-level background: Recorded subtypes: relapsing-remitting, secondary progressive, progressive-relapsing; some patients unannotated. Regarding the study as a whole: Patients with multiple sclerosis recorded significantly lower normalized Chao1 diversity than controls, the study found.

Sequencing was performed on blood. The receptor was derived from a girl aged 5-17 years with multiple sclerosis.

This CDR3 is CASSEWPGAYEQYF. For the CDR3, the DNA is TGTGCCAGCAGTGAGTGGCCGGGAGCCTACGAGCAGTACTTC. The chain is built from TRBV2 and TRBJ2-7, with D tentatively TRBD2 (6 bases). The CDR3 is 14 residues long. CDR1 is SNHLY, CDR2 FYNNEI, per germline. Trimming cost V 3 bases and J 2 bases, with 11 bases left between them. The complete variable domain, with remaining parts taken from reference TRBV2 and TRBJ2-7, reads EPEVTQTPSHQVTQMGQEVILRCVPISNHLYFYWYRQILGQKVEFLVSFYNNEISEKSEIFDDQFSVERPDGSNFTLKIRSTKLEDSAMYFCASSEWPGAYEQYFGPGTRLTVT.